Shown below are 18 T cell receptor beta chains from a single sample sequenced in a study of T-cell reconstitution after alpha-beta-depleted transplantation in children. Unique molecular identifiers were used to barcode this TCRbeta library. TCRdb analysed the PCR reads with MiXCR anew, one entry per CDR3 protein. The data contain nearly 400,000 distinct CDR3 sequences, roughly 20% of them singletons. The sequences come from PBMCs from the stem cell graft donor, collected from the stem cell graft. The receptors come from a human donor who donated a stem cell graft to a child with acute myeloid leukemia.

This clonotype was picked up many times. The CDR3 sequence is CASSYRAGAHNEQFF. CDR3 bases: TGTGCCAGCAGTTACCGCGCGGGAGCACACAATGAGCAGTTCTTC. The chain is built from TRBV6-5 and TRBJ2-1; TRBD2 matches 7 bases. This CDR3 comprises 15 residues. The junction had 6 bases not matched to a gene; V was cut back by 2 bases and J by 5 bases. Germline V gene lookup returns CDR1 MNHEY and CDR2 SVGAGI.

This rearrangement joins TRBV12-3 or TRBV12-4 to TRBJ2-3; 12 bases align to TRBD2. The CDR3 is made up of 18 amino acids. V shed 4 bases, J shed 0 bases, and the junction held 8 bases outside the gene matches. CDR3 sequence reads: CASSSRASGRASTDTQYF. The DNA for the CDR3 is TGTGCCAGCAGTTCCAGGGCTAGCGGGAGGGCGAGCACAGATACGCAGTATTTT.

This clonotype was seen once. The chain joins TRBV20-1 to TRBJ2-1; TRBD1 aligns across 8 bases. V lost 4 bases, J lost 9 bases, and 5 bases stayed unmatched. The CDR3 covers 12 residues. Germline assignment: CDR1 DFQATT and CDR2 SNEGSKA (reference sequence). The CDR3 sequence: CSATDRGPEQFF. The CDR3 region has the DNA TGCAGTGCTACAGACAGGGGTCCTGAGCAGTTCTTC.

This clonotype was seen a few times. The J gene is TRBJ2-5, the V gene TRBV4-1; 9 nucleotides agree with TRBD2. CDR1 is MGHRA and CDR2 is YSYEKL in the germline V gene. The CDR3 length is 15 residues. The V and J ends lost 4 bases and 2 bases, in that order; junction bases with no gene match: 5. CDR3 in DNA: TGCGCCAGCAGCCGGCTAGCGGGGACTCAAGAGACCCAGTACTTC. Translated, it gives CASSRLAGTQETQYF.

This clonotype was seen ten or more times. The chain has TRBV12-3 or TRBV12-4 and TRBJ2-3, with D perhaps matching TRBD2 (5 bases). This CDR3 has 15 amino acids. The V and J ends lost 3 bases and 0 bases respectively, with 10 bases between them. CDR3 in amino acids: CASSFEGSSTDTQYF. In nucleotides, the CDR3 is TGTGCCAGCAGTTTCGAGGGATCCAGCACAGATACGCAGTATTTT.

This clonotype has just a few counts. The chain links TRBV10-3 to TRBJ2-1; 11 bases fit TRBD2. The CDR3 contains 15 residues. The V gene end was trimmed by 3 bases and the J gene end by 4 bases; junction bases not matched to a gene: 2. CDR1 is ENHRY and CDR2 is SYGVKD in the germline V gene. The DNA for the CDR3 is TGTGCCATCAGTGAAGGGACTAGCGGTTACAATGAGCAGTTCTTC. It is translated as CAISEGTSGYNEQFF.

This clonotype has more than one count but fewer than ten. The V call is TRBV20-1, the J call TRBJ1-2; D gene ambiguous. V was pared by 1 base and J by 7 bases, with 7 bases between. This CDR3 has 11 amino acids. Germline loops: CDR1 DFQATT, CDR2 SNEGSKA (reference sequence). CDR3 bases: TGCAGTGCTAGAGTATCGGGTGGCTACACCTTC. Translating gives CSARVSGGYTF.

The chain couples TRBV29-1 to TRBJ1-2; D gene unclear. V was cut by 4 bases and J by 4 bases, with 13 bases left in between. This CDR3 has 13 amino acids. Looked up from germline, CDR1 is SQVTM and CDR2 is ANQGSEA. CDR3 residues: CSVVTTVGYGYTF. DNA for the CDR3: TGCAGCGTTGTCACGACGGTTGGCTATGGCTACACCTTC.

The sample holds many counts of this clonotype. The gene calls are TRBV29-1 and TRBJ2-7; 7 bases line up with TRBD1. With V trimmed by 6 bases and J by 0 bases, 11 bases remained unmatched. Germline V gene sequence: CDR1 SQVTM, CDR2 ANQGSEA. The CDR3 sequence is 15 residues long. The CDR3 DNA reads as TGCAGCGTGACGCTAAGACAGGGCCCCTCCTACGAGCAGTACTTC. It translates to CSVTLRQGPSYEQYF.

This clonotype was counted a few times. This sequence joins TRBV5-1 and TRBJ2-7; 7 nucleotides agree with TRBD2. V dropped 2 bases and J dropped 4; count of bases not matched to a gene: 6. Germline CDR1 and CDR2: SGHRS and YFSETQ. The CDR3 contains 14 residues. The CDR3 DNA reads TGCGCCAGCAGCTTACGGGACTACTCGTACGAGCAGTACTTC. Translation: CASSLRDYSYEQYF.

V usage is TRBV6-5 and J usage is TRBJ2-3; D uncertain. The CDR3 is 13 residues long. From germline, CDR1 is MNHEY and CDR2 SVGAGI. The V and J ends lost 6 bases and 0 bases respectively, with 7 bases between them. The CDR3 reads CASRYPSTDTQYF. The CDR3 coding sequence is TGTGCCAGCAGATACCCTAGCACAGATACGCAGTATTTT.

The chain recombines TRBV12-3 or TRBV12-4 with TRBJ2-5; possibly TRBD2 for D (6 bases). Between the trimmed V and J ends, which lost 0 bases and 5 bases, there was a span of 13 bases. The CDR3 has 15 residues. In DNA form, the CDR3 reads TGTGCCAGCAGTTTAGCCTCGGACTACGCGGAGACCCAGTACTTC. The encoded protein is CASSLASDYAETQYF.

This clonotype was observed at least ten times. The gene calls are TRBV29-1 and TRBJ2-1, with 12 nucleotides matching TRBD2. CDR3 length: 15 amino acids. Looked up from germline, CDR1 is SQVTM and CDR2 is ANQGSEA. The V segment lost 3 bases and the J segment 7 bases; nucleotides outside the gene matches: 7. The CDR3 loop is CSVDTLAGGPNEQFF. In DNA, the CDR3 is TGCAGCGTTGACACTCTAGCGGGAGGGCCGAATGAGCAGTTCTTC.

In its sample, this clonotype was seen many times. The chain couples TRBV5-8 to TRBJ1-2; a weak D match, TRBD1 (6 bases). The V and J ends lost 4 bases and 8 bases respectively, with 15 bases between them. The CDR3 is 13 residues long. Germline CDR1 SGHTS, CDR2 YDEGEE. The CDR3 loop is CASSRFHRDGYTF. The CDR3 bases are TGTGCCAGCAGCCGATTTCACAGGGACGGCTACACCTTC.

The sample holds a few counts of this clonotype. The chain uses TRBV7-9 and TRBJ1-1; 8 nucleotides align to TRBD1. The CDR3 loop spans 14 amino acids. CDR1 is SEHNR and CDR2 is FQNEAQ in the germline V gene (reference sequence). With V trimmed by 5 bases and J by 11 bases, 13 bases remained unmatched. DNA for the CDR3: TGTGCCAGCAGCAGATCGACAGGGGCCGCAATTGCTTTCTTT. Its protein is CASSRSTGAAIAFF.

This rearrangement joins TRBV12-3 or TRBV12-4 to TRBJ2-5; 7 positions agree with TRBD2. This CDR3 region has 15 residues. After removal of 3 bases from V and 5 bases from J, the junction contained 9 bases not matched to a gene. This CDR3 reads CASSFRGGGGETQYF. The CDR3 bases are TGTGCCAGCAGTTTCCGTGGGGGGGGAGGCGAGACCCAGTACTTC.

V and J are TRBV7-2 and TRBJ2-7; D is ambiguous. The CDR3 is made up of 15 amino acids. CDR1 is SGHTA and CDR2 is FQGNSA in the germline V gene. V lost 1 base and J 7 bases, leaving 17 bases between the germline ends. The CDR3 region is CASSLEAGPAGEQYF. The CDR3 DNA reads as TGTGCCAGCAGCTTAGAGGCTGGCCCAGCTGGAGAGCAGTACTTC.

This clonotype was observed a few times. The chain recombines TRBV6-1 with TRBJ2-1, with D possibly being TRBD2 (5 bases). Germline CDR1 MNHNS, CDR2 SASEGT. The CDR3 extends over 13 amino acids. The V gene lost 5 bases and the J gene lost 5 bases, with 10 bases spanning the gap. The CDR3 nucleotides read TGTGCCAGCAGTAAGGACTGGAACAATGAGCAGTTCTTC. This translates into CASSKDWNNEQFF.